These 10 T cell receptor beta chains originate from one sample sequenced in a study of radiotherapy plus CTLA-4 blockade in lung cancer. Data came from immunoSEQ multiplex PCR; TCRdb stores just in-frame clones and leaves some out. The sample holds approximately 89,000 clones, about 79% seen once. The input for sequencing was peripheral blood, taken from a patient treated with radiotherapy plus ipilimumab. The receptors here all came from a human donor with non-small cell lung cancer who had a partial response to radiotherapy plus ipilimumab. Some clones in this sample may be carry-over from other donors' samples.

The genes are TRBV5-6 and TRBJ1-2; TRBD1 aligns across 7 bases. The CDR3 runs to 15 residues. Per germline, CDR1 SGHDT and CDR2 YYEEEE. Losses at the gene ends were 1 base for V and 1 base for J; bases not matched to a gene: 4. CDR3 nucleotides: TGTGCCAGCAGCTTGCTTGACAGGGATAACTATGGCTACACCTTC. Translating gives CASSLLDRDNYGYTF. The full variable domain, its missing parts supplied by reference TRBV5-6 and TRBJ1-2, is DAGVTQSPTHLIKTRGQQVTLRCSPKSGHDTVSWYQQALGQGPQFIFQYYEEEERQRGNFPDRFSGHQFPNYSSELNVNALLLGDSALYLCASSLLDRDNYGYTFGSGTRLTVV.

The chain combines TRBV29-1 with TRBJ2-4, with D perhaps matching TRBD2 (5 bases). There are 15 residues in the CDR3. From germline, CDR1 is SQVTM and CDR2 ANQGSEA. V was pared by 7 bases and J by 3 bases, with 19 bases between. CDR3 bases: TGCAGCGCAACCGAACGCGGGTGGGTCAAAAACATTCAGTACTTC. This sequence encodes CSATERGWVKNIQYF.

The chain carries TRBV7-3 and TRBJ2-3; 8 bases are a match to TRBD1. This CDR3 region has 14 residues. Trimming took 2 bases from V and 5 from J; bases not matched to a gene: 3. Germline CDR1 and CDR2: SGHTA and FQGTGA. CDR3 amino acids: CASSLGQGGDTQYF. In DNA form, the CDR3 reads TGTGCCAGCAGCTTAGGACAGGGAGGAGATACGCAGTATTTT.

The rearrangement links TRBV7-8 to TRBJ2-7; D is perhaps TRBD1 (5 bases). This CDR3 comprises 13 residues. Trimming took 2 bases from V and 4 from J, leaving 9 bases between them. From germline, CDR1 is SGHVS and CDR2 FQNEAQ. The CDR3 loop is CASSLRREYEQYF. Here the CDR3 DNA reads TGTGCCAGCAGCTTACGCAGGGAATACGAGCAGTACTTC.

The rearrangement joins TRBV19 to TRBJ1-4; 7 nucleotides agree with TRBD1. This CDR3 has 13 residues. After removal of 7 bases from V and 8 bases from J, the junction contained 7 bases not matched to a gene. Per germline, CDR1 LNHDA and CDR2 SQIVND (reference sequence). The CDR3 DNA reads as TGTGCCAGTACTCCAACAGGGGTCGAAAAACTGTTTTTT. Amino acids: CASTPTGVEKLFF.

The chain employs TRBV7-2 and TRBJ1-3; D is perhaps TRBD1 (5 bases). Germline V gives CDR1 SGHTA, CDR2 FQGNSA. The CDR3 spans 15 residues. V was pared by 6 bases and J by 9 bases, with 21 bases between. The CDR3 DNA reads as TGTGCCAGCAGTCTAAATCAGGGTCCTGGTGGCACCATATATTTT. This sequence encodes CASSLNQGPGGTIYF.

The V gene is TRBV19, the J gene TRBJ2-3, with a tentative D call TRBD2 (5 bases). Trimming stripped 5 bases from V and 6 bases from J, with 12 bases between. Germline assignment: CDR1 LNHDA and CDR2 SQIVND (reference sequence). The CDR3 runs to 13 residues. The CDR3 sequence: CASSPRRYDTQYF. CDR3 nucleotides: TGTGCCAGTAGTCCCCGGAGGTACGATACGCAGTATTTT.

This clone has just a few counts. The chain has TRBV19 and TRBJ1-2, with D possibly TRBD1 on 6 matching bases. This CDR3 comprises 18 residues. Germline V gene sequence: CDR1 LNHDA, CDR2 SQIVND (reference sequence). The V gene lost 3 bases and the J gene lost 3 bases, with 23 bases spanning the gap. CDR3 nucleotides: TGTGCCAGTAGTATCCCGCCCAACCTGAGGAAGGGGGACTATGGCTACACCTTC. Protein: CASSIPPNLRKGDYGYTF.

The chain links TRBV7-8 to TRBJ2-4; 8 nucleotides match TRBD2. The CDR3 is made up of 13 amino acids. Germline CDR1 SGHVS, CDR2 FQNEAQ. Trimming took 5 bases from V and 8 from J; bases not matched to a gene: 5. The CDR3 bases are TGTGCCAGCAGCGTACCGGGACTAGACATTCAGTACTTC. Its translation is CASSVPGLDIQYF. Combining the CDR3 with reference TRBV7-8 and TRBJ2-4 gives the whole variable domain GAGVSQSPRYKVAKRGQDVALRCDPISGHVSLFWYQQALGQGPEFLTYFQNEAQLDKSGLPSDRFFAERPEGSVSTLKIQRTQQEDSAVYLCASSVPGLDIQYFGAGTRLSVL.

The chain links TRBV4-2 to TRBJ1-2, with 9 positions matching TRBD1. The CDR3 has 15 residues. V lost 3 bases, J lost 4 bases, and 6 bases stayed unmatched. Germline V gene data show CDR1 as LGHNA and CDR2 as YNFKEQ. The CDR3 protein is CASSQNRGLSYGYTF. In nucleotides, the CDR3 is TGTGCCAGCAGCCAGAACAGGGGGCTATCCTATGGCTACACCTTC.